The present entry profiles one T cell receptor beta chain with its context. This entry is derived from a study of blood T cell repertoires in COVID-19. Study-level information: The origin of the acute and convalescent COVID-19 samples was the United States, Italy and Spain.

There are 15 residues in the CDR3. CDR1 MNHEY and CDR2 SVGAGI come from the germline V gene. The J segment lost 4 bases and the V segment lost 6 bases, leaving 12 bases of the junction unmatched. TCRdb keeps only in-frame clones here, not all; method: immunoSEQ multiplex PCR. The sample yields 130,000 to 150,000 clones, over 65% seen once. J is TRBJ2-7 and V is TRBV6-5; 7 positions match TRBD2. Sequencing was performed on peripheral blood. The TCR was taken from a human donor in a cohort sampled during active COVID-19. CDR3 DNA: TGTGCCAGCAGGGAGAGGAGAACTAGCGATTACGAGCAGTACTTC. Translation: CASRERRTSDYEQYF.